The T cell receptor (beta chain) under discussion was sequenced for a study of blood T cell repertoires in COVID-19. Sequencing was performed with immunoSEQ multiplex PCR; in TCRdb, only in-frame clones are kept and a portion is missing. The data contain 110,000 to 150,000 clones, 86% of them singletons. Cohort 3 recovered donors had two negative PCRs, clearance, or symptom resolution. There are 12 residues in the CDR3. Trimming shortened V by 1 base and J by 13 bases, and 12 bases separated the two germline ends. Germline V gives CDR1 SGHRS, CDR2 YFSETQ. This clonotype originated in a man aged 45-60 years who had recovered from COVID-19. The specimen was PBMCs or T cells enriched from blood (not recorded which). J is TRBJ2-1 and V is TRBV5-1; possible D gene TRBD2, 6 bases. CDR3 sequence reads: CASSLPGDLQFF. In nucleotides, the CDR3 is TGCGCCAGCAGCTTGCCGGGGGACCTTCAGTTCTTC.